The T cell receptor beta chain under discussion was sequenced for a study of T cell responses to AZD1222 COVID-19 vaccine (dated by TCRdb to the early 2020s). For the wider study: TCR sequencing was performed for about 240 trial participants, of whom some 200 were given two doses of AZD1222 and some 26 were given two doses of MenACWY control vaccine. Trial participants were enrolled into age subgroups of 18-55, 56-69 and 70-plus years, which contained around 140, 26 and 57 TCR-sequenced participants, respectively. Broader findings and caveats from the paper: The 56-69-year group was small, and its depth increase did not reach significance, likely because of low power. After two AZD1222 doses, both the breadth and the depth of spike-specific TCRs were significantly higher than at day 0 and than in MenACWY recipients. Reportedly, close to half of the unique spike-specific TCRs recognized epitopes lying outside the regions that are mutated in the B.1.351 and B.1.1.7 variants. The whole spike protein was spanned by vaccine-associated CD4 TCRs, and dominant responses were seen in regions 160-218 and 743-854. Because no day 14 peak-response samples were available, the repertoires could be characterized only after the peak T cell response. Most participants were white British and females outnumbered males, and the authors suggested that clonal diversity may have been underestimated. Conclusions about previously exposed vaccinees were limited because only six AZD1222 recipients were SARS-CoV-2 seropositive at baseline.

At the junction V is shortened by 7 bases and J by 1 base, with 12 bases in between. Including the terminal cysteine and phenylalanine, the CDR3 comprises 14 residues. Just the 42-base CDR3 DNA is kept, in frame starting at base 1. Reading the germline V gene gives CDR1 MDHEN and CDR2 SYDVKM. The time point label, as the study defines it: about 28 days (+/-7) after the second vaccine dose. AZD1222 recipients with second doses at about 4 weeks or about 12 weeks were pooled, because spike-specific TCR depth and breadth did not differ between schedules. Vaccinee samples came from UK trials COV001 and COV002, including a single-blind randomized controlled phase 2/3 trial of AZD1222 (ChAdOx1 nCoV-19) in healthy adults. For TCRbeta chain sequencing, PBMC samples were collected from trial participants at day 0 and at day 28 after the second dose. Points on this clone: Its recognized antigen is unknown. It has no much larger one-base neighbor in the sample; base qualities were not kept.

The CDR3 regions of human TCRbeta chains were analyzed by immunosequencing. The source study handled its data this way. TCRs in the repertoires were matched against a reference library of SARS-CoV-2-specific TCRs that had been generated with the MIRA antigen-specificity platform. Breadth meant the fraction of unique TCRs that were SARS-CoV-2-associated, whereas depth meant the fraction of total T cells that were SARS-CoV-2-associated. Using the MIRA data, each spike-specific TCR was mapped to the spike region that the TCR reacts to and placed in a CD4 or CD8 class. Log10-transformed breadth and depth values were compared by one-way ANOVA with Sidak's multiple comparisons tests. TCRdb limited this immuneACCESS table to in-frame rearrangements with V and J called. A share of clones is missing; checked studies link under half to unresolved V genes, and the rest is unexplained. That table furnishes V, J and clone size, whereas the DNA furnished D and trimming. This sample has 50,000 to 70,000 clones in its table, and roughly nine tenths of those were observed once. Of the sample, 6.1% is held by the ten largest clones.

Sequenced material: peripheral blood, taken 28 days after the second AZD1222 dose. This clonotype originated in an adult who received the AZD1222 COVID-19 vaccine. The sequence joins TRBV28 to TRBJ2-3, and the D gene may be TRBD2, 7 bases matching. The nucleotides read TGTGCCAGCACCCCGGGGGGCCGCACAGATACGCAGTATTTT. This codes for CASTPGGRTDTQYF. The full variable domain, with segments outside the CDR3 supplied by the reference TRBV28 and TRBJ2-3 proteins, appears as DVKVTQSSRYLVKRTGEKVFLECVQDMDHENMFWYRQDPGLGLRLIYFSYDVKMKEKGDIPEGYSVSREKKERFSLILESASTNQTSMYLCASTPGGRTDTQYFGPGTRLTVL.